These T cell receptor beta chains were read from a single sample in a study of blood T cells in healthy people across ages. TCRdb re-derived calls from the 5' RACE reads in MiXCR, one entry per CDR3 protein. The sample consists of approximately 1,000,000 distinct CDR3 sequences, more than 40% of them appearing once. The sample comprised blood. The receptors here all came from a woman in her sixties in good health. Both conserved end residues are part of each CDR3.

J gene,V gene,CDR3 protein
TRBJ2-7,TRBV10-3,CAISEPGRGPETLYF
TRBJ1-2,TRBV5-4,CASSYRDRLGYGYTF
TRBJ1-4,TRBV5-1,CASSLWTVGNEKLFF
TRBJ2-6,TRBV20-1,CSAGQGKSGANVLTF
TRBJ2-3,TRBV27,CASSPRLAGGRGDTQYF
TRBJ2-7,TRBV7-7,CASSLDVRTYEQYF
TRBJ1-6,TRBV7-9,CASSHPGQGSPLHF
TRBJ2-3,TRBV7-2,CASSTKGGTSKTDTQYF
TRBJ2-1,TRBV4-1,CASSLSGTSGRAPEFF
TRBJ2-7,TRBV6-1,CASSVAAGASYSYEQYF
TRBJ2-7,TRBV15,CATSRGRAGSYEQYF
TRBJ2-1,TRBV15,CATSNPVRQFF
TRBJ2-7,TRBV5-1,CASSRVDYEQYF
TRBJ2-7,TRBV5-1,CASNLGQGPPYEQYF
TRBJ1-6,TRBV5-1,CASSLDAGDNSPLHF
TRBJ2-1,TRBV12-5,CASGSSELRNNEQFF
TRBJ2-3,TRBV29-1,CSVESAGAFYTDTQYF
TRBJ2-7,TRBV29-1,CSVGGLAPYNEQYF
TRBJ2-1,TRBV7-6,CASSPISSGRRRNYNEQFF
TRBJ2-1,TRBV7-9,CASSFSGGPDEQFF
TRBJ2-7,TRBV4-1,CASSQVLSSYEQYF
TRBJ1-5,TRBV27,CASSLSRNQPQHF